The 2 T cell receptor beta chains listed next were all sequenced from one sample in a study of cytomegalovirus exposure and HLA in healthy donors. PCR primers comprised 60 Vbeta and 13 Jbeta primers. The protocol was immunoSEQ multiplex PCR, while the TCRdb copy is restricted to in-frame clones and leaves out a portion. The table shows 150,000 to 200,000 clones, with roughly 75% occurring only once. The material sequenced was PBMCs. The receptors shown here come from a male donor in good health and CMV-seronegative.

This clone showed up just once. V gene TRBV6-1 combines with J gene TRBJ1-1, with D unclear. This CDR3 region has 12 residues. Germline CDR1 and CDR2: MNHNS and SASEGT. V shed 5 bases and J shed 0 bases, with 4 bases lying between them. Here the CDR3 reads CASSFMNTEAFF. CDR3 bases: TGTGCCAGCAGTTTTATGAACACTGAAGCTTTCTTT.

This clone was seen a single time. The chain combines TRBV4-3 with TRBJ2-3, with a tentative D call TRBD2 (5 bases). The V gene lost 1 base and the J gene lost 2 bases, with 10 bases spanning the gap. This CDR3 is 15 amino acids long. Germline assignment: CDR1 LGHNA and CDR2 YSLEER. The CDR3 sequence is CASSQARGFTDTQYF. DNA for the CDR3: TGCGCCAGCAGCCAAGCTCGGGGATTCACAGATACGCAGTATTTT.